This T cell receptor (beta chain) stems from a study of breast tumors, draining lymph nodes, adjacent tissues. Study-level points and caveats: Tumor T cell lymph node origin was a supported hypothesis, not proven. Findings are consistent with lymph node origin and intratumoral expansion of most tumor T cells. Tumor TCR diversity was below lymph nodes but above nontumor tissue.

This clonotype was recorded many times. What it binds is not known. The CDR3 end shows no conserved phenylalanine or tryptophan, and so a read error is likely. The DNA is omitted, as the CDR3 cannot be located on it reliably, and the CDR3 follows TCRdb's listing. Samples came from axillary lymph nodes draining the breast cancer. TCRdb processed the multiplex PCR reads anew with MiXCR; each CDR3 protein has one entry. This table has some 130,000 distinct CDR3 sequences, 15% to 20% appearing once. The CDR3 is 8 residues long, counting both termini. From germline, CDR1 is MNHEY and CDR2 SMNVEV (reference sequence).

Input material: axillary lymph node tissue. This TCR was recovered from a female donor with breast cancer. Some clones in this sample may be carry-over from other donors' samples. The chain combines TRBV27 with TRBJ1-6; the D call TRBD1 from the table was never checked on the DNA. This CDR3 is CASSLKGR.